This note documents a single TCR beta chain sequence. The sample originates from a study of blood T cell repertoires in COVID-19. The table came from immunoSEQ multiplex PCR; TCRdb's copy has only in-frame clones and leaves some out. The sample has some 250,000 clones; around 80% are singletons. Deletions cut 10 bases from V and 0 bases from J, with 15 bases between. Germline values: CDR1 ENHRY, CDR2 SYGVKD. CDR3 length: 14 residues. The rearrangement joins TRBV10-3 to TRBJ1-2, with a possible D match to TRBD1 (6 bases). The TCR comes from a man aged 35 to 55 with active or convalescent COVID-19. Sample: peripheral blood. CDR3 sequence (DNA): TGTGCCAGCCAGAGAGCAGGGGCTAACTATGGCTACACCTTC. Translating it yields CASQRAGANYGYTF.